Below are 13 T cell receptor beta chains sequenced from a single sample in a study of identical twins. TCRdb analysed the 5' RACE reads with MiXCR anew, one entry per CDR3 protein. This table has roughly 290,000 distinct CDR3 sequences, less than 9% appearing once. This sample also appeared in a second study, on yellow fever vaccine responses in identical twins.

Input material: memory (CD45RO+) T cells sorted from blood. All receptors come from a woman aged 18 to 35 in good health.

This clonotype was seen a handful of times. This rearrangement joins TRBV27 to TRBJ2-5, with 8 nucleotides matching TRBD2. CDR1 and CDR2 from the germline V gene are MNHEY and SMNVEV (reference sequence). Trimming took 6 bases from V and 2 from J; bases not matched to a gene: 2. The CDR3 is 13 residues long. CDR3 DNA sequence: TGTGCCAGCAGGGGCGGGGGGCAAGAGACCCAGTACTTC. Residues: CASRGGGQETQYF.

This clonotype has a count of ten or more. This chain links TRBV3-1 with TRBJ2-2, with no clear D. Germline V CDR1 and CDR2: LGHDT, YNNKEL (reference sequence). The CDR3 runs to 14 residues. V lost 1 base and J lost 1, with 4 bases in between. The CDR3 DNA reads TGTGCCAGCAGCCAAGGTGGGAACACCGGGGAGCTGTTTTTT. Its protein is CASSQGGNTGELFF. The complete variable domain, with remaining parts taken from reference TRBV3-1 and TRBJ2-2, reads DTAVSQTPKYLVTQMGNDKSIKCEQNLGHDTMYWYKQDSKKFLKIMFSYNNKELIINETVPNRFSPKSPDKAHLNLHINSLELGDSAVYFCASSQGGNTGELFFGEGSRLTVL.

J is TRBJ2-1 and V is TRBV7-6; 9 bases map to TRBD2. Germline trimming cut 5 bases from V and 11 bases from J; bases unmatched to any gene: 7. The CDR3 length is 13 residues. CDR1 is SGHVS, CDR2 FNYEAQ, per germline. The CDR3 reads CASSPLAGDKQFF. The CDR3 DNA sequence: TGTGCCAGCAGCCCCTTAGCGGGAGATAAGCAGTTCTTC. The entire variable domain, with the rest obtained from reference TRBV7-6 and TRBJ2-1, is as follows: GAGVSQSPRYKVTKRGQDVALRCDPISGHVSLYWYRQALGQGPEFLTYFNYEAQQDKSGLPNDRFSAERPEGSISTLTIQRTEQRDSAMYRCASSPLAGDKQFFGPGTRLTVL.

This rearrangement joins TRBV18 to TRBJ2-7; TRBD1 matches 7 bases. Germline CDR1 is KGHSH and CDR2 is LQKENI. V shed 3 bases, J shed 4 bases, and the junction held 9 bases outside the gene matches. The CDR3 loop spans 15 amino acids. The CDR3, as DNA: TGTGCCAGCTCACCTGATCGACAGGGATTATACGAGCAGTACGTC. The encoded protein is CASSPDRQGLYEQYV.

This clonotype was recorded at least ten times. The gene calls are TRBV5-1 and TRBJ2-2; 8 bases agree with TRBD1. CDR3 length: 17 amino acids. Germline V gene data show CDR1 as SGHRS and CDR2 as YFSETQ. V was clipped by 0 bases and J by 0 bases; unmatched bases: 4. The CDR3 is CASSLAGTGANTGELFF. The CDR3 bases are TGCGCCAGCAGCTTGGCTGGGACAGGCGCGAACACCGGGGAGCTGTTTTTT.

The chain employs TRBV5-1 and TRBJ2-3; 12 bases align to TRBD2. Germline values: CDR1 SGHRS, CDR2 YFSETQ. This CDR3 contains 16 residues. Trimming cost V 4 bases and J 6 bases; bases outside gene matches: 9. DNA of the CDR3: TGCGCCAGCAGCCGGGAGGGACTAGCGGGCGCCGATACGCAGTATTTT. It is translated as CASSREGLAGADTQYF.

In this sample, this clonotype turned up a few times. The chain joins TRBV20-1 to TRBJ2-3; 11 bases fit TRBD2. The germline V gene encodes CDR1 DFQATT and CDR2 SNEGSKA (reference sequence). The junction had 9 bases not matched to a gene; V was cut back by 3 bases and J by 1 base. This CDR3 is 17 amino acids long. The DNA for the CDR3 is TGCAGTGCTAGTCGGATAGCGGGGGGGCCGCGCACAGATACGCAGTATTTT. Its protein is CSASRIAGGPRTDTQYF.

This clonotype was counted many times. The chain recombines TRBV4-1 with TRBJ1-3; the D gene is possibly TRBD1 (5 bases). Deletions cut 1 base from V and 5 bases from J, with 15 bases between. The V gene's germline CDR1 is MGHRA and CDR2 YSYEKL. There are 16 residues in the CDR3. This CDR3 reads CASSQAAGQGRNTIYF. CDR3 in DNA: TGCGCCAGCAGCCAAGCTGCCGGCCAGGGAAGAAACACCATATATTTT.

The chain combines TRBV20-1 with TRBJ2-4; TRBD1 agrees at 11 bases. Trimming removed 7 bases from V and 4 bases from J; junction bases left unmatched: 9. The CDR3 is made up of 15 amino acids. Per the germline V gene, CDR1 is DFQATT and CDR2 is SNEGSKA (reference sequence). CDR3 residues: CSGRDRGSLKNIQYF. DNA for the CDR3: TGCAGTGGGAGGGACAGGGGGAGCCTAAAAAACATTCAGTACTTC.

This clonotype has more than one count but fewer than ten. The CDR3 spells CASDRQANTEAFF. The CDR3 nucleotides read TGTGCCAGCGACCGACAGGCGAACACTGAAGCTTTCTTT. The chain links TRBV5-8 to TRBJ1-1; D perhaps matches TRBD1 (6 bases). Trimming cost V 7 bases and J 1 base, with 11 bases left between them. The CDR3 contains 13 residues. Germline CDR1 is SGHTS and CDR2 is YDEGEE.

The chain couples TRBV19 to TRBJ1-2, with 10 bases aligning to TRBD1. V shed 6 bases, J shed 6 bases, and the junction held 7 bases outside the gene matches. Germline loops: CDR1 LNHDA, CDR2 SQIVND (reference sequence). This CDR3 region has 14 residues. For the CDR3, the DNA is TGTGCCAGTAGCCCGGGACAGGGGTACAATGGCTACACCTTC. It yields the protein CASSPGQGYNGYTF.

This clonotype has ten or more counts. The chain links TRBV12-3 or TRBV12-4 to TRBJ1-2; D is undetermined. The CDR3 spans 13 residues. V was shortened by 1 base and J by 7 bases, with 10 bases between the two germline ends. The CDR3 is CASSLGNRSGYTF. In DNA, the CDR3 is TGTGCCAGCAGTTTAGGGAATCGCTCTGGCTACACCTTC.

There are many counts of this clonotype. This rearrangement joins TRBV3-1 to TRBJ1-4, with D possibly matching TRBD1 (6 bases). The CDR3 length is 15 residues. CDR1 and CDR2 (germline): LGHDT, YNNKEL (reference sequence). Trimming removed 4 bases at V and 5 bases at J, with 14 bases between. This CDR3 is CASSPDRRGNEKLFF. Here the CDR3 DNA reads TGTGCCAGCAGCCCCGACAGGAGGGGCAATGAAAAACTGTTTTTT. The variable domain in full, completed from reference TRBV3-1 and TRBJ1-4, reads DTAVSQTPKYLVTQMGNDKSIKCEQNLGHDTMYWYKQDSKKFLKIMFSYNNKELIINETVPNRFSPKSPDKAHLNLHINSLELGDSAVYFCASSPDRRGNEKLFFGSGTQLSVL.